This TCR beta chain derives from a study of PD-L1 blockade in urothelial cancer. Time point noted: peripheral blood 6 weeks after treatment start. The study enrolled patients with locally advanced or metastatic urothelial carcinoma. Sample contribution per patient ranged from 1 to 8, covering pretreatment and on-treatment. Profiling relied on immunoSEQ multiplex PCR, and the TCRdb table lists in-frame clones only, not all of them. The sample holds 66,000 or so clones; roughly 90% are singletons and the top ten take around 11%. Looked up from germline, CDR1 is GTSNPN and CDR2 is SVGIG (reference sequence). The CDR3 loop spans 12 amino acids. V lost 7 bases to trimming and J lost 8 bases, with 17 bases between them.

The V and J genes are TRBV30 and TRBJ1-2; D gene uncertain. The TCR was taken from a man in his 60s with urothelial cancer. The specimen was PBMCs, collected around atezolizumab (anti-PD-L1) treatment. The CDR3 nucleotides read TGTGCCTATACGTTCGGGTTAGTGGGCTACACCTTC. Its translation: CAYTFGLVGYTF.